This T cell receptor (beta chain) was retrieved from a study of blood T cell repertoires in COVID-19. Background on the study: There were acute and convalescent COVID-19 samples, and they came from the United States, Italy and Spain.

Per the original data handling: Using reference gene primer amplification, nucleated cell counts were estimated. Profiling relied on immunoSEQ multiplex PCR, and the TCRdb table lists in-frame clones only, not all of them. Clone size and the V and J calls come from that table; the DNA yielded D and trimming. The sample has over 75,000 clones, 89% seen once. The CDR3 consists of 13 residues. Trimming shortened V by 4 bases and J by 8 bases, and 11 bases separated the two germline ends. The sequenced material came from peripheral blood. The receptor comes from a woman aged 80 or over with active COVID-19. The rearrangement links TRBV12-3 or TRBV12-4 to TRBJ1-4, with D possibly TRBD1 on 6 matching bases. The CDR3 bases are TGTGCCAGCAGTTGGGACATAAACGAAAAACTGTTTTTT. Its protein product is CASSWDINEKLFF.